The 30 T cell receptor beta chains reported below all come from one sample, sequenced in a study of T cells in tumors after PD-1 blockade. Data came from immunoSEQ multiplex PCR; TCRdb stores just in-frame clones and leaves some out. The sample has around 4,800 clones, approximately 63% seen once. The sequencing used tumor tissue, collected after anti-PD-1 treatment. These receptors all come from a human donor with basal cell carcinoma.

V gene TRBV30 combines with J gene TRBJ2-2, with D hard to call. The CDR3 spans 13 residues. The germline gives CDR1 GTSNPN, CDR2 SVGIG (reference sequence). Trimming took 4 bases from V and 5 from J, leaving 11 bases between them. The CDR3 coding sequence is TGTGCCTGGAATCCTGGGCTAACCGGGGAGCTGTTTTTT. This codes for CAWNPGLTGELFF. Complete variable domain (other parts from reference TRBV30 and TRBJ2-2): SQTIHQWPATLVQPVGSPLSLECTVEGTSNPNLYWYRQAAGRGLQLLFYSVGIGQISSEVPQNLSASRPQDRQFILSSKKLLLSDSGFYLCAWNPGLTGELFFGEGSRLTVL.

The chain is built from TRBV4-1 and TRBJ2-7; no reliable D call. Germline V gene data show CDR1 as MGHRA and CDR2 as YSYEKL. This CDR3 is built from 13 residues. V was cut by 0 bases and J by 7 bases, with 10 bases left in between. CDR3 coding DNA: TGCGCCAGCAGCCAAGATTATCCCACGGAGCAGTACTTC. Its translation: CASSQDYPTEQYF.

The CDR3 region has the DNA TGTGCCAGCAGTGAATTCTCCTCGACCACCGGGGAGCTGTTTTTT. This encodes CASSEFSSTTGELFF. This chain joins TRBV6-4 and TRBJ2-2; D gene ambiguous. CDR3 length: 15 amino acids. Between the trimmed V and J ends, which lost 3 bases and 4 bases, there was a span of 12 bases. Germline V CDR1 and CDR2: MRHNA, SNTAGT.

The chain employs TRBV27 and TRBJ2-3; TRBD1 agrees at 11 bases. The CDR3 length is 15 residues. Germline V CDR1 and CDR2: MNHEY, SMNVEV (reference sequence). The V and J ends lost 2 bases and 7 bases, in that order; junction bases with no gene match: 5. The CDR3 nucleotides are TGTGCCAGCAGTTTAAAGGGGACAGGGGGGTATACGCAGTATTTT. Translation: CASSLKGTGGYTQYF.

For this clone: Mismatch with germline at one junction end may stem from a read error. The chain joins TRBV4-1 to TRBJ1-1, with D hard to call. This CDR3 is built from 12 residues. Germline-derived CDR1 and CDR2 are MGHRA and YSYEKL. The CDR3 DNA follows: TGCGCCAGCAGCCAAGATTATGCAGGCCTACTCTTT. This codes for CASSQDYAGLLF.

The chain is built from TRBV9 and TRBJ1-1; TRBD1 might be the D (5 bases). CDR1 and CDR2 from the germline V gene are SGDLS and YYNGEE. V was cut by 3 bases and J by 5 bases, with 14 bases left in between. The length of the CDR3 is 14 residues. CDR3 DNA: TGTGCCAGCAGCGGGGGCCTTTCACGGACTGAAGCTTTCTTT. Its protein product is CASSGGLSRTEAFF.

The rearrangement uses TRBV7-9 and TRBJ2-7; 8 bases align to TRBD2. V was clipped by 5 bases and J by 7 bases; unmatched bases: 13. This CDR3 comprises 15 residues. Germline CDR1 is SEHNR and CDR2 is FQNEAQ (reference sequence). The CDR3: CASSRSGSALGEQYF. The CDR3 nucleotides read TGTGCCAGCAGCCGGAGCGGGAGCGCACTGGGGGAGCAGTACTTC.

The chain uses TRBV18 and TRBJ2-3; a possible D gene is TRBD2 (7 bases). CDR3 length: 15 residues. Trimming took off 3 bases at V and 3 bases at J, with 13 bases between the two ends. In germline, CDR1 is KGHSH, CDR2 LQKENI. CDR3 region: CASSPLGGQTDTQYF. In nucleotides, the CDR3 is TGTGCCAGCTCACCCTTGGGGGGGCAGACAGATACGCAGTATTTT.

By frequency in the sample, this clone is medium-sized. The chain is built from TRBV28 and TRBJ1-2; 9 bases align to TRBD1. This CDR3 has 13 amino acids. The J segment lost 8 bases and the V segment lost 5 bases, leaving 6 bases of the junction unmatched. Germline V CDR1 and CDR2: MDHEN, SYDVKM. In nucleotides, the CDR3 is TGTGCCAGCAGTGTTACAGGGGGCAAGGGCTACACCTTC. Its protein is CASSVTGGKGYTF.

J is TRBJ1-2 and V is TRBV5-6; D gene uncertain. The CDR3 is 13 amino acids. Germline CDR1 is SGHDT and CDR2 is YYEEEE. Trimming removed 1 base at V and 3 bases at J, with 7 bases between. CDR3 DNA sequence: TGTGCCAGCAGCTTGTCCAGCGACTATGGCTACACCTTC. Translation: CASSLSSDYGYTF.

The chain is built from TRBV28 and TRBJ1-2; D remains ambiguous. The CDR3 runs to 11 residues. V lost 4 bases and J lost 6, with 6 bases in between. Per the germline V gene, CDR1 is MDHEN and CDR2 is SYDVKM. Here the CDR3 DNA reads TGTGCCAGCAGTTCGGCCCATGGCTACACCTTC. Encoded protein: CASSSAHGYTF.

This chain links TRBV5-1 with TRBJ2-1; D gene uncertain. CDR3 length equals 14 residues. The germline CDR1 and CDR2 sequences are SGHRS and YFSETQ. V gave up 2 bases and J gave up 2 bases, with 8 bases separating them. CDR3 coding DNA: TGCGCCAGCAGCTTCCCAGGAACCTACAATGAGCAGTTCTTC. Its translation is CASSFPGTYNEQFF.

J is TRBJ2-7 and V is TRBV5-1; D may be TRBD1 or TRBD2 (5 bases each). V was pared by 4 bases and J by 5 bases, with 19 bases between. CDR3 length: 15 amino acids. Germline V gives CDR1 SGHRS, CDR2 YFSETQ. DNA for the CDR3: TGCGCCAGCAGCATTGGTGAGGGGCCTCGGAACGAGCAGTACTTC. Translation: CASSIGEGPRNEQYF.

V usage is TRBV27 and J usage is TRBJ2-1, with D tentatively TRBD2 (6 bases). The CDR3 totals 15 residues. V lost 7 bases to trimming and J lost 0 bases, with 13 bases between them. The germline gives CDR1 MNHEY, CDR2 SMNVEV (reference sequence). CDR3 sequence (DNA): TGTGCCAGCAAACTAGCACAAAGCTCCTACAATGAGCAGTTCTTC. It specifies CASKLAQSSYNEQFF.

This clone is large by share. The CDR3 protein is CASSLAGAVVREQYF. The DNA of the CDR3 is TGTGCCAGCAGCTTGGCGGGGGCAGTAGTTCGGGAGCAGTACTTC. The rearrangement links TRBV5-4 to TRBJ2-7; D may be TRBD1 or TRBD2 (6 bases each). CDR1 is SGHNT, CDR2 YYREEE, per germline (reference sequence). This CDR3 region has 15 residues. V lost 0 bases and J 7 bases, leaving 17 bases between the germline ends. Filled out from reference TRBV5-4 and TRBJ2-7, the complete variable domain reads ETGVTQSPTHLIKTRGQQVTLRCSSQSGHNTVSWYQQALGQGPQFIFQYYREEENGRGNFPPRFSGLQFPNYSSELNVNALELDDSALYLCASSLAGAVVREQYFGPGTRLTVT.

The V gene is TRBV14, the J gene TRBJ2-7; D might be TRBD1 (6 bases). The CDR3 is made up of 13 amino acids. Germline-derived CDR1 and CDR2 are SGHDN and FVKESK. Deletions cut 6 bases from V and 2 bases from J, with 11 bases between. DNA for the CDR3: TGTGCCAGCAGGAAAGGGGGAACCTACGAGCAGTACTTC. The encoded protein is CASRKGGTYEQYF.

The chain employs TRBV7-9 and TRBJ2-1; perhaps TRBD2 as D (6 bases). CDR3 length: 17 residues. Germline V gene sequence: CDR1 SEHNR, CDR2 FQNEAQ (reference sequence). The V end was cut by 1 base, the J end by 5 bases, with 18 bases between. DNA for the CDR3: TGTGCCAGCAGCTTAGAGTTCAGGGCTAGCGCGGACAATGAGCAGTTCTTC. Translated, it gives CASSLEFRASADNEQFF.

Here the CDR3 DNA reads TGTGCCAGCAGCCAAGATCCGACGGGGCATCTGAGTCCCCTCCACTTT. Its protein is CASSQDPTGHLSPLHF. The genes are TRBV14 and TRBJ1-6; tentatively, D is TRBD1 (5 bases). CDR1 is SGHDN, CDR2 FVKESK, per germline. This CDR3 contains 16 residues. V lost 0 bases, J lost 13 bases, and 19 bases lay in between.

The genes are TRBV5-1 and TRBJ2-1, with a weak D call TRBD2 (5 bases). The V gene's germline CDR1 is SGHRS and CDR2 YFSETQ. There are 15 residues in the CDR3. V lost 0 bases, J lost 0 bases, and 7 bases lay in between. CDR3 sequence (DNA): TGCGCCAGCAGCTTGGTGGCGGGCTCCTACAATGAGCAGTTCTTC. Protein sequence: CASSLVAGSYNEQFF. Filled out from reference TRBV5-1 and TRBJ2-1, the complete variable domain reads KAGVTQTPRYLIKTRGQQVTLSCSPISGHRSVSWYQQTPGQGLQFLFEYFSETQRNKGNFPGRFSGRQFSNSRSEMNVSTLELGDSALYLCASSLVAGSYNEQFFGPGTRLTVL.

The chain recombines TRBV11-1 with TRBJ2-7, with D perhaps TRBD2 (5 bases). From germline, CDR1 is SGHAT and CDR2 FQDESV (reference sequence). The CDR3 spans 11 residues. V was pared by 1 base and J by 12 bases, with 10 bases between. The CDR3 reads CASSLEERVYF. The CDR3 DNA reads TGTGCCAGCAGCTTAGAAGAGAGGGTGTACTTC. The full variable domain, completed using reference TRBV11-1 and TRBJ2-7, is EAEVAQSPRYKITEKSQAVAFWCDPISGHATLYWYRQILGQGPELLVQFQDESVVDDSQLPKDRFSAERLKGVDSTLKIQPAELGDSAMYLCASSLEERVYFGPGTRLTVT.

The count of this clone is one. This sequence joins TRBV4-1 and TRBJ1-2; a weak D match, TRBD1 (5 bases). CDR3 size: 15 residues. Trimming shortened V by 0 bases and J by 3 bases, and 11 bases separated the two germline ends. Germline CDR1 MGHRA, CDR2 YSYEKL. The CDR3 reads CASSQDAGTDYGYTF. The CDR3 bases are TGCGCCAGCAGCCAAGACGCCGGGACCGACTATGGCTACACCTTC.

This clone turned up a few times. V and J are TRBV28 and TRBJ2-7; D is undetermined. The CDR3 contains 15 residues. Deletions cut 3 bases from V and 2 bases from J, with 14 bases between. CDR1 and CDR2 from the germline V gene are MDHEN and SYDVKM. In DNA, the CDR3 is TGTGCCAGCAGTTTCTCTCCGGGCGGTACCTACGAGCAGTACTTC. Protein: CASSFSPGGTYEQYF.

CDR3 bases: TGCGCCAGCAGCCAGACAGGGGACGAGACCCAGTACTTC. This sequence encodes CASSQTGDETQYF. The V call is TRBV5-1, the J call TRBJ2-5; 8 nucleotides agree with TRBD1. This CDR3 is built from 13 residues. Losses at the gene ends were 4 bases for V and 5 bases for J; bases not matched to a gene: 4. Germline V gene lookup returns CDR1 SGHRS and CDR2 YFSETQ. The full variable domain, in which reference TRBV5-1 and TRBJ2-5 provide the parts outside the CDR3, is KAGVTQTPRYLIKTRGQQVTLSCSPISGHRSVSWYQQTPGQGLQFLFEYFSETQRNKGNFPGRFSGRQFSNSRSEMNVSTLELGDSALYLCASSQTGDETQYFGPGTRLLVL.

The chain carries TRBV14 and TRBJ2-7; D not resolved. The ends were cut back, 1 base at V and 2 bases at J, with 9 bases in the middle. This CDR3 region has 14 residues. Germline assignment: CDR1 SGHDN and CDR2 FVKESK. The CDR3 DNA reads as TGTGCCAGCAGCCAAGGTATTGGTCCCTACGAGCAGTACTTC. Translation gives CASSQGIGPYEQYF.

This clone turned up a few times. This chain joins TRBV5-5 and TRBJ1-6; 7 bases agree with TRBD1. Unmatched junction bases numbered 5, after V lost 7 bases and J lost 7 bases. The germline V gene has CDR1 SGHKS and CDR2 YYEKEE (reference sequence). The CDR3 contains 13 residues. The DNA for the CDR3 is TGTGCCAGCTCCGGACAGGAAAATTCACCCCTCCACTTT. It encodes CASSGQENSPLHF. The variable domain in full, with the rest retrieved from reference TRBV5-5 and TRBJ1-6, is DAGVTQSPTHLIKTRGQQVTLRCSPISGHKSVSWYQQVLGQGPQFIFQYYEKEERGRGNFPDRFSARQFPNYSSELNVNALLLGDSALYLCASSGQENSPLHFGNGTRLTVT.

This chain links TRBV7-9 with TRBJ2-3; D may be TRBD1 or TRBD2 (5 bases each). V gave up 6 bases and J gave up 2 bases, with 18 bases separating them. This CDR3 is built from 16 residues. In germline, CDR1 is SEHNR, CDR2 FQNEAQ (reference sequence). The CDR3 loop is CASRPGTSLPTDTQYF. CDR3 coding DNA: TGTGCCAGCAGGCCCGGGACCTCTTTACCCACAGATACGCAGTATTTT.

This clone is deemed medium-sized. The chain couples TRBV7-2 to TRBJ2-5, with 7 bases that match TRBD1. Germline V gene data show CDR1 as SGHTA and CDR2 as FQGNSA. This CDR3 region has 15 residues. With 5 bases clipped from V and 2 bases from J, the junction kept 8 bases outside the gene matches. CDR3 amino acids: CASSHQRTGQETQYF. CDR3 DNA sequence: TGTGCCAGCAGCCACCAGAGGACAGGACAAGAGACCCAGTACTTC.

The chain carries TRBV6-6 and TRBJ1-6, with a possible D match to TRBD1 (6 bases). The CDR3 runs 16 residues. The V and J ends lost 5 bases and 5 bases respectively, with 16 bases between them. Germline CDR1 and CDR2: MNHNY and SVGAGI (reference sequence). The DNA of the CDR3 is TGTGCCAGCAGTACCCCCGGGACACCGAATAATTCACCCCTCCACTTT. Its protein product is CASSTPGTPNNSPLHF.

This chain joins TRBV11-3 and TRBJ1-5; the D gene is possibly TRBD1 (5 bases). This CDR3 comprises 13 residues. Germline V CDR1 and CDR2: SGHNT, YENEEA. Trimming took 6 bases from V and 5 from J, leaving 11 bases between them. The CDR3 loop is CASRGGKDQPQHF. The DNA of the CDR3 is TGTGCCAGCAGGGGGGGGAAGGATCAGCCCCAGCATTTT.

The J gene is TRBJ2-3, the V gene TRBV5-4, with 9 positions matching TRBD1. The CDR3 contains 20 residues. CDR1 is SGHNT and CDR2 is YYREEE in the germline V gene (reference sequence). The V and J ends lost 2 bases and 6 bases, in that order; junction bases with no gene match: 22. In DNA, the CDR3 is TGTGCCAGCAGCTTACTGGGACAGGGAAAGGTCGGGGTAACATGGGATACGCAGTATTTT. It specifies CASSLLGQGKVGVTWDTQYF.